The rows below give T cell receptor beta chains drawn from one sample of a study of shared clonotypes between healthy human individuals. The protocol was immunoSEQ multiplex PCR, while the TCRdb copy is restricted to in-frame clones and leaves out a portion. Among more than 400,000 clones listed, 90% to 96% were seen once. Sequences were obtained from naive CD4+ T cells sorted from blood. These receptor sequences come from a woman in her twenties or thirties in good health. CDR3s include the opening cysteine and the closing phenylalanine or tryptophan. A D gene is named only where the DNA matches it firmly. Size is omitted from some rows. Given values are once, few, many or a class for expanded clones.

abundance: .; v_gene: TRBV2; d_gene: TRBD1; j_gene: TRBJ1-1; CDR3nt: TGTGCCAGCAGGGGACAGGGGGTATACACTGAAGCTTTCTTT; CDR3aa: CASRGQGVYTEAFF
abundance: .; v_gene: TRBV19; d_gene: TRBD2; j_gene: TRBJ2-2; CDR3nt: TGTGCCAGTTCGACTAGCGGGAGTGTCGGGGAGCTGTTTTTT; CDR3aa: CASSTSGSVGELFF
abundance: .; v_gene: TRBV28; d_gene: .; j_gene: TRBJ1-1; CDR3nt: TGTGCCAGCTTATCAGGGGTGGCCACTGAAGCTTTCTTT; CDR3aa: CASLSGVATEAFF
abundance: .; v_gene: TRBV25-1; d_gene: TRBD1; j_gene: TRBJ2-3; CDR3nt: TGTGCCAGCCAGTCTGGGGACAGGGGGCCGGATACGCAGTATTTT; CDR3aa: CASQSGDRGPDTQYF
abundance: .; v_gene: TRBV7-9; d_gene: TRBD2; j_gene: TRBJ2-1; CDR3nt: TGTGCCAGCAGCTTAGGTCTAGCGGGAGGGCCAGGGCAGTTCTTC; CDR3aa: CASSLGLAGGPGQFF
abundance: .; v_gene: TRBV5-1; d_gene: TRBD1; j_gene: TRBJ2-3; CDR3nt: TGCGCCAGCAGCCCGACAGGGATCACAGATACGCAGTATTTT; CDR3aa: CASSPTGITDTQYF
abundance: once; v_gene: TRBV28; d_gene: .; j_gene: TRBJ1-5; CDR3nt: TGTGCCAGCAGTTTATGGGATCAGCCCCAGCATTTT; CDR3aa: CASSLWDQPQHF
abundance: .; v_gene: TRBV7-9; d_gene: .; j_gene: TRBJ1-3; CDR3nt: TGTGCCAGCAGCCCCCCGAGTACTGGAAACACCATATATTTT; CDR3aa: CASSPPSTGNTIYF
abundance: .; v_gene: TRBV5-4; d_gene: TRBD1; j_gene: TRBJ1-1; CDR3nt: TGTGCCAGCAGCAGACCGGACAGGGTCACTGAAGCTTTCTTT; CDR3aa: CASSRPDRVTEAFF
abundance: .; v_gene: TRBV10-3; d_gene: .; j_gene: TRBJ2-2; CDR3nt: TGTGCCATCAGTGAGTCCGCCGGGGAGCTGTTTTTT; CDR3aa: CAISESAGELFF
abundance: .; v_gene: TRBV28; d_gene: .; j_gene: TRBJ1-6; CDR3nt: TGTGCCAGCAGGGCCAATTCACCCCTCCACTTT; CDR3aa: CASRANSPLHF
abundance: .; v_gene: TRBV6-4; d_gene: .; j_gene: TRBJ2-2; CDR3nt: TGTGCCAGCAGCCAGGCCCAAGGGCCCCCCGGGGAGCTGTTTTTT; CDR3aa: CASSQAQGPPGELFF
abundance: .; v_gene: TRBV11-3; d_gene: .; j_gene: TRBJ2-2; CDR3nt: TGTGCCAGCAGCTTAGCGCCAGGGTGGGACACCGGGGAGCTGTTTTTT; CDR3aa: CASSLAPGWDTGELFF
abundance: .; v_gene: TRBV5-1; d_gene: .; j_gene: TRBJ2-1; CDR3nt: TGCGCCAGCAGCTTGGAGGGAGACGAGCAGTTCTTC; CDR3aa: CASSLEGDEQFF
abundance: .; v_gene: TRBV11-2; d_gene: .; j_gene: TRBJ2-3; CDR3nt: TGTGCCAGCAGCTTTCTGTTGGGGGAGAGAAGCACAGATACGCAGTATTTT; CDR3aa: CASSFLLGERSTDTQYF
abundance: .; v_gene: TRBV2; d_gene: .; j_gene: TRBJ2-5; CDR3nt: TGTGCCAGCAGTCCCGGCCAGCGGCAAGAGACCCAGTACTTC; CDR3aa: CASSPGQRQETQYF
abundance: once; v_gene: TRBV10-3; d_gene: TRBD1; j_gene: TRBJ1-2; CDR3nt: TGTGCCATCAGCGGACAGGAGAACGTCTATGGCTACACCTTC; CDR3aa: CAISGQENVYGYTF
abundance: .; v_gene: TRBV27; d_gene: .; j_gene: TRBJ1-1; CDR3nt: TGTGCCAGCAGAACCCGACCAGGGCACAGGAACACTGAAGCTTTCTTT; CDR3aa: CASRTRPGHRNTEAFF
abundance: few; v_gene: TRBV6-4; d_gene: .; j_gene: TRBJ1-2; CDR3nt: TGTGCCAGCAGTGAAGGGTTAAACTACACCTTC; CDR3aa: CASSEGLNYTF